This T cell receptor beta chain was captured by sequencing in a study of T cells after yellow fever vaccination. Study-level background: SMART-Seq v4 Ultra Low Input prepared the low-cell-number fractions. Study-wide points: Clones from primary vaccination mostly reappeared after the booster (roughly 95% CD4, approximately 88% CD8). A weaker but faster secondary response was observed, peaking on day 5 versus 15.

Notes on this clonotype: What it recognizes is unknown.

From germline, CDR1 is SEHNR and CDR2 FQNEAQ (reference sequence). This CDR3 is 17 amino acids long. V shed 5 bases and J 0 bases; nucleotides not matched to a gene: 11. Researchers made TCR cDNA using 5'RACE template switching, and this step added a universal primer site and UMIs. MiXCR, applied by TCRdb to the 5' RACE reads, yields one record per CDR3 protein. This table holds about 250,000 distinct CDR3 sequences, roughly 3.5% found once. The TCR sequence derives from a man aged 18 to 35 who received the YFV17D yellow fever vaccine. This specimen was PBMCs, taken 15 days after the yellow fever booster vaccination. This chain joins TRBV7-9 and TRBJ1-1; 8 bases fit TRBD1. DNA of the CDR3: TGTGCCAGCAGCCTAGGGCAGGGGGCGAATATGAACACTGAAGCTTTCTTT. Protein product: CASSLGQGANMNTEAFF.